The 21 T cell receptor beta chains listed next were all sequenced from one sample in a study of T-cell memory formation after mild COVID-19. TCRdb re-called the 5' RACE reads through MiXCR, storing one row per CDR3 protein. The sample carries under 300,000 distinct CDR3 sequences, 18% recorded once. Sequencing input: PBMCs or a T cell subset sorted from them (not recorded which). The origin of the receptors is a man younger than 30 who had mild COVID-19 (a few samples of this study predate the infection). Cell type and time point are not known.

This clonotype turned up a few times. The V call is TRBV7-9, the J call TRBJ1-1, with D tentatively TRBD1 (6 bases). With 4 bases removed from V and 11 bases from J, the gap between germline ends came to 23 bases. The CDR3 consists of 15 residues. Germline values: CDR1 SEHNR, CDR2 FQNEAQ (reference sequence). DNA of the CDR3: TGTGCCAGCAGCTCCGGACAGTTGGTACCGGCCGCGGCTTTCTTT. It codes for CASSSGQLVPAAAFF.

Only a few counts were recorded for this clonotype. The CDR3 sequence: CASSPEGRGYTF. For the CDR3, the DNA is TGTGCCAGCAGCCCCGAGGGGCGTGGCTACACCTTC. J is TRBJ1-2 and V is TRBV7-2; D perhaps matches TRBD1 (5 bases). V was cut by 5 bases and J by 7 bases, with 11 bases left in between. The CDR3 sequence is 12 residues long. CDR1 and CDR2 (germline): SGHTA, FQGNSA.

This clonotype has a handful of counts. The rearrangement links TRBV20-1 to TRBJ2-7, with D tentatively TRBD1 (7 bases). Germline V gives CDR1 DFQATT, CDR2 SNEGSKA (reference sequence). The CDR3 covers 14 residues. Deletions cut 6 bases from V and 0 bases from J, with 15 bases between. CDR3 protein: CSARGAGGSYEQYV. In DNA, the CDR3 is TGCAGTGCCAGGGGGGCAGGGGGCTCCTACGAGCAGTACGTC.

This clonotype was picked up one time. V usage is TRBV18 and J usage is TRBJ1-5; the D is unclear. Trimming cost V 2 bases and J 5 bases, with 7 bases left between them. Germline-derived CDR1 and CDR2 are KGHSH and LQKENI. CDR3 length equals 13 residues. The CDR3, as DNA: TGTGCCAGCTCACCATCAATCGATCAGCCCCAGCATTTT. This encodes CASSPSIDQPQHF.

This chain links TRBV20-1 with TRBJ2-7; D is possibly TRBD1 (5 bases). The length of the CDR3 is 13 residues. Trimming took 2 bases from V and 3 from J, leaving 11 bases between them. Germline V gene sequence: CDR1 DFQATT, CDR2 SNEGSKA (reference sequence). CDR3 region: CSARRTSGYEQYF. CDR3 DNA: TGCAGTGCTAGAAGGACATCTGGCTACGAGCAGTACTTC.

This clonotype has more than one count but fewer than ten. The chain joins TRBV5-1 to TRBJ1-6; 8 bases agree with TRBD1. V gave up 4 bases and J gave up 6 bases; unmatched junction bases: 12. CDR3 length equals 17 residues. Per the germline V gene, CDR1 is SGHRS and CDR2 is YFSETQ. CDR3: CASSVGPRGQGNSPLHF. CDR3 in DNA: TGCGCCAGCAGCGTGGGACCCAGGGGGCAGGGTAATTCACCCCTCCACTTT.

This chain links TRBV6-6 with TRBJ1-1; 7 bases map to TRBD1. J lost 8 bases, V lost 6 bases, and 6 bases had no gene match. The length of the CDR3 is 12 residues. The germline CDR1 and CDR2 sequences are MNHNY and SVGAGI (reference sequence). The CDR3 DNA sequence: TGTGCCAGCAGCCGACAGGGTTCAGAAGCTTTCTTT. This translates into CASSRQGSEAFF.

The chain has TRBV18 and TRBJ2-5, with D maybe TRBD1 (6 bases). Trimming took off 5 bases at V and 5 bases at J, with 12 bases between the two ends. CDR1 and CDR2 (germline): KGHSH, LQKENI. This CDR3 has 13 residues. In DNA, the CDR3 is TGTGCCAGCTCAACAGGGAGCGTGGAGACCCAGTACTTC. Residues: CASSTGSVETQYF. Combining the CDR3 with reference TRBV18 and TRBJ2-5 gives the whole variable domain NAGVMQNPRHLVRRRGQEARLRCSPMKGHSHVYWYRQLPEEGLKFMVYLQKENIIDESGMPKERFSAEFPKEGPSILRIQQVVRGDSAAYFCASSTGSVETQYFGPGTRLLVL.

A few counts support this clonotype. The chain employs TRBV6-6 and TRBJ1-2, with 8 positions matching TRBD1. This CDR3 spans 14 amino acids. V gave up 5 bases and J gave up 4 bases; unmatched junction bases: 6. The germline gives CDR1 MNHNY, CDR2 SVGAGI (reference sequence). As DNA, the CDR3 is TGTGCCAGCAGTCGACAGGGGCCCAGCTATGGCTACACCTTC. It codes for CASSRQGPSYGYTF.

DNA for the CDR3: TGCGCCAGCAGCCAAATTTGGGGGTACACTGAAGCTTTCTTT. Translated, it gives CASSQIWGYTEAFF. V gene TRBV4-3 combines with J gene TRBJ1-1; D perhaps matches TRBD1 (5 bases). This CDR3 has 14 residues. Germline CDR1 and CDR2: LGHNA and YSLEER. Trimming pared 2 bases from V and 3 bases from J, leaving 10 bases between.

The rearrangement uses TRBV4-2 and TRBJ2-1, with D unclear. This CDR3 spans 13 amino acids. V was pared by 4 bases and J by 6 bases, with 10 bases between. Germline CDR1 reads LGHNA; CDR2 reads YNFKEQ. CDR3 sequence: CASSLPGANEQFF. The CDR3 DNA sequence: TGTGCCAGCAGCCTCCCTGGAGCCAATGAGCAGTTCTTC.

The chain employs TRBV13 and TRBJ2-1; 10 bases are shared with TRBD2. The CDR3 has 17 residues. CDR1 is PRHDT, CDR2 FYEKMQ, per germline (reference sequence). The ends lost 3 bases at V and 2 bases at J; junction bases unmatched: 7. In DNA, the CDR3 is TGTGCCAGCAGCTTGATGCCGGGACTAGCGACCTACAATGAGCAGTTCTTC. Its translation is CASSLMPGLATYNEQFF.

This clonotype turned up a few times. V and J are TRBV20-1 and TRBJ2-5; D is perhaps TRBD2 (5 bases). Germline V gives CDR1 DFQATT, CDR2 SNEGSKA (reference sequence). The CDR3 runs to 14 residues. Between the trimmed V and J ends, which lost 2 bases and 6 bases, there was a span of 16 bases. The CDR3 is CSARREGLGKTQYF. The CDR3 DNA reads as TGCAGTGCTAGACGGGAAGGGCTGGGGAAGACCCAGTACTTC.

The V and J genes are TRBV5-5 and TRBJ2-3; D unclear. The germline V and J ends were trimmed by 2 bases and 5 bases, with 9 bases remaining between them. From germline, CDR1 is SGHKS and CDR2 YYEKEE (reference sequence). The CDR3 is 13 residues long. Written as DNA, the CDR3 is TGTGCCAGCAGCTTCGGGCAGCGAGATACGCAGTATTTT. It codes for CASSFGQRDTQYF. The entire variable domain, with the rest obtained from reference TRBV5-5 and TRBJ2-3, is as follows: DAGVTQSPTHLIKTRGQQVTLRCSPISGHKSVSWYQQVLGQGPQFIFQYYEKEERGRGNFPDRFSARQFPNYSSELNVNALLLGDSALYLCASSFGQRDTQYFGPGTRLTVL.

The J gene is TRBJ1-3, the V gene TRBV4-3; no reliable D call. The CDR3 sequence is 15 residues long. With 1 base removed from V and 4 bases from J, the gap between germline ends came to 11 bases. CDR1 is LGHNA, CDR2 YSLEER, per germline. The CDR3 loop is CASSQGLAPGNTIYF. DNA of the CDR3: TGCGCCAGCAGCCAAGGGCTTGCCCCCGGAAACACCATATATTTT.

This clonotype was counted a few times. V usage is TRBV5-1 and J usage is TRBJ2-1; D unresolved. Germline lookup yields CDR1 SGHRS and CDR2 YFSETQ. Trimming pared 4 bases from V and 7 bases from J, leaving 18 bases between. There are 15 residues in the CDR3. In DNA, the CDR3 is TGCGCCAGCAGCCGGGCTCAGGCACAATATAATGAGCAGTTCTTC. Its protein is CASSRAQAQYNEQFF.

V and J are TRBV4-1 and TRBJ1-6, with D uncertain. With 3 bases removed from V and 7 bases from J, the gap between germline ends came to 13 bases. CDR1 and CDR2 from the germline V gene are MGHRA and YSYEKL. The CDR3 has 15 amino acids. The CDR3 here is CASSQRVFLNSPLHF. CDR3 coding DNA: TGCGCCAGCAGCCAGCGGGTGTTTTTGAATTCACCCCTCCACTTT.

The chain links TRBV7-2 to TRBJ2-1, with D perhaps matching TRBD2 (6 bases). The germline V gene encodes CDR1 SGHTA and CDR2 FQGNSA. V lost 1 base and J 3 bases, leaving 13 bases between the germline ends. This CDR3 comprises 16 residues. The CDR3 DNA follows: TGTGCCAGCAGCTTAGTTGGGGGAGGATTCTACAATGAGCAGTTCTTC. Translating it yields CASSLVGGGFYNEQFF.

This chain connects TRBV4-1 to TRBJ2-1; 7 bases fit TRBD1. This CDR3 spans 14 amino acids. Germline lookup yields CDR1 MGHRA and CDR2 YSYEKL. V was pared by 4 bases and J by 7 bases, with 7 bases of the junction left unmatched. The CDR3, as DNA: TGCGCCAGCAGCCCCCCGGGCAGGGGGAATGAGCAGTTCTTC. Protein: CASSPPGRGNEQFF.

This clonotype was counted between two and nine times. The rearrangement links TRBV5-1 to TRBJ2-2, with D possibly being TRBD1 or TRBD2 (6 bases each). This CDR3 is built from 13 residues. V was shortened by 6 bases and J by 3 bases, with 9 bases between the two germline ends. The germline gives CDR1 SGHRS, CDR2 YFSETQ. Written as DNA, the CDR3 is TGCGCCAGCAAGAGGGGGGACACCGGGGAGCTGTTTTTT. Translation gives CASKRGDTGELFF.

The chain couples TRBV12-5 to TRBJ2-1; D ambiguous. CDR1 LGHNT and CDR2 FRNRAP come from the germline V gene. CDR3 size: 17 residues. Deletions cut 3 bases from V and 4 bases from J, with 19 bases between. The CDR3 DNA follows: TGTGCTAGTGGTTTCGAACCCGTAAGCCTCTCATACAATGAGCAGTTCTTC. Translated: CASGFEPVSLSYNEQFF.